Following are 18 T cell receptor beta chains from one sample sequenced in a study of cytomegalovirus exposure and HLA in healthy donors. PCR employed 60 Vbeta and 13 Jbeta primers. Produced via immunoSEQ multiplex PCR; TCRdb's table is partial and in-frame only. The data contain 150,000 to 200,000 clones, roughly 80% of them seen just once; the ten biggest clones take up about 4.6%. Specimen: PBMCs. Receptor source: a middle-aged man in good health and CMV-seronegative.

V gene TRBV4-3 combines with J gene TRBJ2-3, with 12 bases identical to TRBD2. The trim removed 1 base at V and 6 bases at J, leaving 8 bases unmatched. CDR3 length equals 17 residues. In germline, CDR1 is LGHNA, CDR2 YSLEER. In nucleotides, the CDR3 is TGCGCCAGCAGCCAAGCCCCTCCTACTAGCGGGGGGGATACGCAGTATTTT. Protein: CASSQAPPTSGGDTQYF.

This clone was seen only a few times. The CDR3 DNA sequence: TGTGCCAGCAAGGCCGGGACAGGGAGTCGCTACGAGCAGTACTTC. Translated: CASKAGTGSRYEQYF. V is TRBV6-5 and J is TRBJ2-7, with 9 bases lining up with TRBD1. This CDR3 is built from 15 residues. Germline V gives CDR1 MNHEY, CDR2 SVGAGI. V lost 7 bases and J lost 3; bases outside the gene matches: 10.

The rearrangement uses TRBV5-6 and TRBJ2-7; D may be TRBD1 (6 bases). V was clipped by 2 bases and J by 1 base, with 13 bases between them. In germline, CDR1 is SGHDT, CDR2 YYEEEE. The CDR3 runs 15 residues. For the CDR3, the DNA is TGTGCCAGCAGCTTCGGCAGGGGATTTTCCTACGAGCAGTACTTC. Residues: CASSFGRGFSYEQYF.

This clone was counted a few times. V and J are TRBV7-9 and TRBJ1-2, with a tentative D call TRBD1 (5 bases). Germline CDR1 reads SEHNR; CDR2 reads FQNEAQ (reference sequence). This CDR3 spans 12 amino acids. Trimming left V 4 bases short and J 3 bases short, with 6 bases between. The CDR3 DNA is TGTGCCAGCAGCTCAGGGTACTATGGCTACACCTTC. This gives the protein CASSSGYYGYTF.

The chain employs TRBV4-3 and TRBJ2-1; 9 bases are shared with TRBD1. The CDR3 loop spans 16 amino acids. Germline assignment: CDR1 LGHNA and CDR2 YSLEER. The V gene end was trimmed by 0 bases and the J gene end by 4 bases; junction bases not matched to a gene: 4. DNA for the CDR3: TGCGCCAGCAGCCAAGAGGGACAGGGCACATACAATGAGCAGTTCTTC. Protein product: CASSQEGQGTYNEQFF.

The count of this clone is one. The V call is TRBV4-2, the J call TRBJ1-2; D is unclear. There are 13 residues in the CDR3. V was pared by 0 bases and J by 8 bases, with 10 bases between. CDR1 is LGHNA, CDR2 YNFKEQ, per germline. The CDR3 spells CASSQDGSRGYTF. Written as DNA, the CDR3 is TGTGCCAGCAGCCAAGACGGGTCACGGGGCTACACCTTC.

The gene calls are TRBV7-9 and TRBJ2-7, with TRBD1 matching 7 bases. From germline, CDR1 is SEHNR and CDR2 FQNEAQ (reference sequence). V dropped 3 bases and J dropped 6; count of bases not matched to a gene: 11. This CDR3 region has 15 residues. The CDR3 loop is CASSFVQTGTREQYF. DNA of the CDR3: TGTGCCAGCAGCTTTGTACAGACAGGGACCCGCGAGCAGTACTTC.

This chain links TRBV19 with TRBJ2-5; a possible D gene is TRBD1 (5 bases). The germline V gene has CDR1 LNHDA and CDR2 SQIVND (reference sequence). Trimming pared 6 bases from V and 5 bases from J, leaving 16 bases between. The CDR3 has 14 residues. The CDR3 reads CASSPAAGRETQYF. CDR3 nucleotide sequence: TGTGCCAGTAGCCCCGCGGCAGGGCGGGAGACCCAGTACTTC. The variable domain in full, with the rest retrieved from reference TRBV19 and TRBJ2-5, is DGGITQSPKYLFRKEGQNVTLSCEQNLNHDAMYWYRQDPGQGLRLIYYSQIVNDFQKGDIAEGYSVSREKKESFPLTVTSAQKNPTAFYLCASSPAAGRETQYFGPGTRLLVL.

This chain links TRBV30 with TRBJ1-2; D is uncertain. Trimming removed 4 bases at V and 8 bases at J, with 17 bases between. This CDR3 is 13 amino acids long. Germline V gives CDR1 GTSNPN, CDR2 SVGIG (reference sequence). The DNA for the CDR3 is TGTGCCTGGACAGGAGGGAGCTATGGAGGCTACACCTTC. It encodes CAWTGGSYGGYTF.

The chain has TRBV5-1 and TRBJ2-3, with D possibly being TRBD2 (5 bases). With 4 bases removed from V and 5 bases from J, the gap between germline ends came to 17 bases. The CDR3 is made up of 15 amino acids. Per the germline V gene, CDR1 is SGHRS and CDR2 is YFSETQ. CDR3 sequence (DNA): TGCGCCAGCAGCCCGGAGACTTGGAGGCAAGATACGCAGTATTTT. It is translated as CASSPETWRQDTQYF.

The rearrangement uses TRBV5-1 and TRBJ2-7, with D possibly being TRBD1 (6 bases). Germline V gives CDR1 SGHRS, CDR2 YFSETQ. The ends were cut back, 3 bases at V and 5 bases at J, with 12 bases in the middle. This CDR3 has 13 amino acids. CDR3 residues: CASSSLNRDEQYF. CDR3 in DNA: TGCGCCAGCAGCTCATTAAACAGGGACGAGCAGTACTTC.

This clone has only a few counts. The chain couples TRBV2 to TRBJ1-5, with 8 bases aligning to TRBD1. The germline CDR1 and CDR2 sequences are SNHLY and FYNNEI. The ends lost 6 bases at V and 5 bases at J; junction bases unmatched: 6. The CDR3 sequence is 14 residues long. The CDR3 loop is CASRGQDSYQPQHF. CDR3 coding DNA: TGTGCCAGCAGGGGACAGGATAGTTATCAGCCCCAGCATTTT.

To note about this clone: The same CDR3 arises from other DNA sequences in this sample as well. The CDR3 sequence is CASSLRGMGTDTQYF. CDR3 in DNA: TGCGCCAGCAGCTTACGAGGAATGGGCACAGATACGCAGTATTTT. V gene TRBV5-1 combines with J gene TRBJ2-3; unclear D gene. Trimming pared 2 bases from V and 1 base from J, leaving 11 bases between. This CDR3 has 15 residues. The germline V gene encodes CDR1 SGHRS and CDR2 YFSETQ.

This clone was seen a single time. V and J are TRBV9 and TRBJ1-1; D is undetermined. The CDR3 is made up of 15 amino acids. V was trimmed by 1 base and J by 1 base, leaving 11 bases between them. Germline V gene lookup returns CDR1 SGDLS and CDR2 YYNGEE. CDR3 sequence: CASSVQGSGNTEAFF. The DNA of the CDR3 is TGTGCCAGCAGCGTACAAGGATCGGGGAACACTGAAGCTTTCTTT.

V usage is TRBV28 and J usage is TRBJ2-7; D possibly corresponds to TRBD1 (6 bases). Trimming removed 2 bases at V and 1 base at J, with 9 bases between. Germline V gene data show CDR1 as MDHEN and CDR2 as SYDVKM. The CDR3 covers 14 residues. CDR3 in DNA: TGTGCCAGCAGTTTAGGGGGCTTGTCCTACGAGCAGTACTTC. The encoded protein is CASSLGGLSYEQYF.

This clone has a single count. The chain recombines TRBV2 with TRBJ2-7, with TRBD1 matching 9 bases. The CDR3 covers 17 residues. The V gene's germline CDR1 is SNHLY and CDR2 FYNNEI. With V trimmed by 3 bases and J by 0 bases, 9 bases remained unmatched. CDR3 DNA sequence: TGTGCCAGCAGTGACCCCGACGAGGACAGGGGCTCCTACGAGCAGTACTTC. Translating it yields CASSDPDEDRGSYEQYF. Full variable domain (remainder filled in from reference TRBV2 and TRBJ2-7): EPEVTQTPSHQVTQMGQEVILRCVPISNHLYFYWYRQILGQKVEFLVSFYNNEISEKSEIFDDQFSVERPDGSNFTLKIRSTKLEDSAMYFCASSDPDEDRGSYEQYFGPGTRLTVT.

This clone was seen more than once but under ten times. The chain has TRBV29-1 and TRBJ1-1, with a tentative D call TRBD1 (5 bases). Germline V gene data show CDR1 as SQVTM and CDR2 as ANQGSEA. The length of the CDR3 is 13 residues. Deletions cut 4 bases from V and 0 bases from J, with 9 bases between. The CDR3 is CSVGGPLNTEAFF. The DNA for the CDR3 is TGCAGCGTTGGGGGCCCTTTGAACACTGAAGCTTTCTTT.

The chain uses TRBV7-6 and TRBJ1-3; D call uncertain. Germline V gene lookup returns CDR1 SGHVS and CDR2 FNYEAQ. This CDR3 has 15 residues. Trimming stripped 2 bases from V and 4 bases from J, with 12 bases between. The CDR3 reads CASSLLGEVGNTIYF. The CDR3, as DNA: TGTGCCAGCAGCTTACTAGGAGAAGTCGGAAACACCATATATTTT.